These 19 T cell receptor beta chains share one sample of origin, sequenced in a study (dated by TCRdb to about 2016). The library was prepared using RT-PCR. TCRdb shows the sequencer as Illumina MiSeq. TCRdb trimmed the raw reads at Q25, called clones with MiXCR and kept productive beta chains. Each record represents a unique CDR3 protein, reported with the most common genes and DNA among its rows. The sample contains 650,000 to 800,000 distinct CDR3 sequences, 14% of them found a single time. The ten largest clones add up to 3% to 4.5% of the sample. Specimen: memory CD4+ T cells from blood. The source is a female donor in good health, serving as a healthy control.

V usage is TRBV5-6 and J usage is TRBJ2-2; 7 positions match TRBD1. The V gene end was trimmed by 4 bases and the J gene end by 13 bases; junction bases not matched to a gene: 13. The CDR3 contains 14 residues. Looked up from germline, CDR1 is SGHDT and CDR2 is YYEEEE. The CDR3 bases are TGTGCCAGCAGCCCACCACCAGACAGGGTGGTGCTGTTTTTT. Its protein product is CASSPPPDRVVLFF.

The V and J genes are TRBV19 and TRBJ2-7, with 9 bases matching TRBD1. V shed 4 bases and J 6 bases; nucleotides not matched to a gene: 7. The CDR3 length is 14 residues. Germline V gives CDR1 LNHDA, CDR2 SQIVND (reference sequence). The CDR3 sequence: CASSTGQGTGEQYF. In DNA, the CDR3 is TGTGCCAGTAGTACGGGACAGGGTACCGGCGAGCAGTACTTC.

A few counts support this clonotype. The chain has TRBV7-3 and TRBJ2-3, with TRBD2 matching 9 bases. V lost 3 bases, J lost 0 bases, and 4 bases stayed unmatched. This CDR3 has 16 residues. The germline CDR1 and CDR2 sequences are SGHTA and FQGTGA. Written as DNA, the CDR3 is TGTGCCAGCAGCTTCGGGACTAGCCCAAGCACAGATACGCAGTATTTT. This gives the protein CASSFGTSPSTDTQYF.

This clonotype was found a few times. V usage is TRBV7-2 and J usage is TRBJ2-7, with TRBD1 identical over 7 bases. With V trimmed by 2 bases and J by 0 bases, 4 bases remained unmatched. The length of the CDR3 is 15 residues. The germline gives CDR1 SGHTA, CDR2 FQGNSA. CDR3 sequence (DNA): TGTGCCAGCAGCTTAATGGACAGGCTCTCCTACGAGCAGTACTTC. Translation gives CASSLMDRLSYEQYF.

This chain uses TRBV20-1 with TRBJ2-1, with 8 bases identical to TRBD2. Trimming removed 6 bases from V and 7 bases from J; junction bases left unmatched: 8. Germline loops: CDR1 DFQATT, CDR2 SNEGSKA (reference sequence). The CDR3 is made up of 13 amino acids. The CDR3 bases are TGCAGTGCAGTAGCGGGAAAGGGGAATGAGCAGTTCTTC. Protein: CSAVAGKGNEQFF.

This chain links TRBV6-5 with TRBJ1-2, with 8 nucleotides matching TRBD1. Germline-derived CDR1 and CDR2 are MNHEY and SVGAGI. The CDR3 covers 15 residues. Trimming took 10 bases from V and 0 from J; bases not matched to a gene: 10. The CDR3 region is CATYTGGKSNYGYTF. The CDR3 bases are TGTGCCACTTATACAGGGGGTAAATCTAACTATGGCTACACCTTC.

This clonotype was seen a single time. The CDR3 DNA reads TGTGCCAGCAGTGTAGCGGGGGCCGGCTCTGGAAACACCATATATTTT. It translates to CASSVAGAGSGNTIYF. This sequence joins TRBV6-1 and TRBJ1-3; D might be TRBD1 (6 bases). The germline V gene encodes CDR1 MNHNS and CDR2 SASEGT. V lost 4 bases and J lost 0, with 13 bases in between. The CDR3 has 16 amino acids.

V gene TRBV28 combines with J gene TRBJ2-7; tentative D call: TRBD2 (5 bases). Deletions cut 2 bases from V and 6 bases from J, with 8 bases between. CDR1 is MDHEN and CDR2 is SYDVKM in the germline V gene. The CDR3 has 12 residues. The CDR3 protein is CASSLGEPEQYF. For the CDR3, the DNA is TGTGCCAGCAGTTTAGGGGAGCCCGAGCAGTACTTC.

This rearrangement joins TRBV30 to TRBJ2-3; D is unclear. CDR1 is GTSNPN and CDR2 is SVGIG in the germline V gene (reference sequence). The CDR3 loop spans 14 amino acids. V lost 2 bases, J lost 4 bases, and 13 bases lay in between. CDR3 in amino acids: CAWSFGRNADTQYF. CDR3 nucleotide sequence: TGTGCCTGGAGTTTTGGGCGGAATGCAGATACGCAGTATTTT.

At least ten counts were recorded for this clonotype. The chain employs TRBV27 and TRBJ1-5; D possibly corresponds to TRBD1 (6 bases). The germline gives CDR1 MNHEY, CDR2 SMNVEV (reference sequence). The CDR3 consists of 14 residues. V lost 5 bases and J lost 6, with 14 bases in between. CDR3 nucleotides: TGTGCCAGCAGTCTCTACAGGGCGAGTCAGCCCCAGCATTTT. The encoded protein is CASSLYRASQPQHF.

This clonotype was observed at least ten times. The J gene is TRBJ2-1, the V gene TRBV27; the match to TRBD2 covers 8 bases. Per germline, CDR1 MNHEY and CDR2 SMNVEV (reference sequence). The CDR3 covers 16 residues. The ends lost 3 bases at V and 4 bases at J; junction bases unmatched: 8. CDR3 in DNA: TGTGCCAGCAGTTTGGTCGCGCTAGCGGGTTACAATGAGCAGTTCTTC. Its translation is CASSLVALAGYNEQFF.

On this clonotype itself: This likely comes from a read error, as the CDR3 has no conserved phenylalanine or tryptophan at its end. It is unclear where the CDR3 begins or ends on the DNA, so no DNA is shown, and the CDR3 is as TCRdb lists it. The chain employs TRBV4-3 and TRBJ2-7; no check of the table's D call, TRBD1, against the DNA was made. The CDR3 is 8 residues long, ends included. Germline V gene sequence: CDR1 LGHNA, CDR2 YSLEER. CDR3 protein: CASSRWDR.

The rearrangement links TRBV5-1 to TRBJ1-1, with D unresolved. This CDR3 has 12 residues. CDR1 and CDR2 (germline): SGHRS, YFSETQ. Trimming left V 0 bases short and J 11 bases short, with 11 bases between. Here the CDR3 reads CASSLGAEAAFF. As DNA, the CDR3 is TGCGCCAGCAGCTTGGGTGCCGAAGCGGCTTTCTTT.

This clonotype was recorded at least ten times. The rearrangement uses TRBV6-5 and TRBJ2-7; D is unclear. V lost 5 bases and J 5 bases, leaving 7 bases between the germline ends. Germline CDR1 and CDR2: MNHEY and SVGAGI. The CDR3 covers 11 residues. The CDR3 DNA is TGTGCCAGCAGTAGGGATAACGAGCAGTACTTC. It codes for CASSRDNEQYF.

The V call is TRBV20-1, the J call TRBJ1-6; D perhaps matches TRBD1 (6 bases). The V gene's germline CDR1 is DFQATT and CDR2 SNEGSKA (reference sequence). This CDR3 contains 14 residues. V was shortened by 6 bases and J by 7 bases, with 16 bases between the two germline ends. For the CDR3, the DNA is TGCAGTGCGGGAATGGGGGCGGGGAATTCACCCCTCCACTTT. Translating it yields CSAGMGAGNSPLHF.

At least ten counts were recorded for this clonotype. The rearrangement uses TRBV7-2 and TRBJ2-1; TRBD2 agrees at 8 bases. V shed 2 bases, J shed 6 bases, and the junction held 6 bases outside the gene matches. From germline, CDR1 is SGHTA and CDR2 FQGNSA. The CDR3 covers 15 residues. The CDR3 here is CASSLNGLASNEQFF. In DNA form, the CDR3 reads TGTGCCAGCAGCTTAAACGGACTAGCTTCCAATGAGCAGTTCTTC.

In this sample, this clonotype turned up many times. The chain has TRBV10-3 and TRBJ2-7; D call uncertain. From germline, CDR1 is ENHRY and CDR2 SYGVKD. Trimming removed 6 bases from V and 2 bases from J, with 5 bases in between. The CDR3 covers 11 residues. CDR3 bases: TGTGCCATCAGCGCAGCCTACGAGCAGTACTTC. It encodes CAISAAYEQYF.

The chain is built from TRBV7-9 and TRBJ2-5; D is possibly TRBD1 (5 bases). The CDR3 length is 14 residues. Germline-derived CDR1 and CDR2 are SEHNR and FQNEAQ (reference sequence). V was clipped by 4 bases and J by 5 bases, with 14 bases between them. Written as DNA, the CDR3 is TGTGCCAGCAGCTCCTTGGACACTCAGGAGACCCAGTACTTC. Translating it yields CASSSLDTQETQYF.

This clonotype was recorded many times. This rearrangement joins TRBV4-2 to TRBJ2-5, with 9 bases identical to TRBD2. The CDR3 has 16 residues. Germline V CDR1 and CDR2: LGHNA, YNFKEQ. Losses at the gene ends were 0 bases for V and 4 bases for J; bases not matched to a gene: 6. The CDR3 bases are TGTGCCAGCAGCCAAGAATCACTAGCGGGCGGAGAGACCCAGTACTTC. It encodes CASSQESLAGGETQYF.